The 19 T cell receptor beta chains in this list originate from one sample, sequenced in a study of blood T cell repertoires in COVID-19. Repertoires were generated with immunoSEQ multiplex PCR, while TCRdb's copy carries only in-frame clones and drops some. The table lists a few hundred thousand clones, over 75% of them singletons. Sequencing input: peripheral blood. The receptors originated from a woman between 70 and 85 years old with COVID-19, enrolled during active disease.

V and J are TRBV6-1 and TRBJ2-7, with D possibly matching TRBD2 (6 bases). The germline gives CDR1 MNHNS, CDR2 SASEGT. Trimming removed 3 bases from V and 3 bases from J, with 18 bases in between. The CDR3 runs 16 residues. The CDR3 nucleotides are TGTGCCAGCAGTGATGGCGTGCGGGACGGGAACTACGAGCAGTACTTC. It is translated as CASSDGVRDGNYEQYF.

This clone occurred once. V usage is TRBV19 and J usage is TRBJ1-2, with D maybe TRBD1 (6 bases). Trimming took off 3 bases at V and 4 bases at J, with 15 bases between the two ends. The CDR3 has 15 residues. Germline V gives CDR1 LNHDA, CDR2 SQIVND (reference sequence). CDR3 in DNA: TGTGCCAGTAGTATTCGGGACACAACCCTCTATGGCTACACCTTC. This sequence encodes CASSIRDTTLYGYTF.

The chain employs TRBV27 and TRBJ2-7; D possibly corresponds to TRBD2 (5 bases). Germline CDR1 reads MNHEY; CDR2 reads SMNVEV (reference sequence). The CDR3 is made up of 13 amino acids. Trimming took 4 bases from V and 2 from J, leaving 9 bases between them. The CDR3 coding sequence is TGTGCCAGCAGTTACGGGGTGCCCTACGAGCAGTACTTC. It translates to CASSYGVPYEQYF.

This clone was seen only once. V usage is TRBV7-2 and J usage is TRBJ1-5; 11 bases align to TRBD1. Germline CDR1 SGHTA, CDR2 FQGNSA. This CDR3 contains 17 residues. V gave up 1 base and J gave up 6 bases; unmatched junction bases: 8. DNA for the CDR3: TGTGCCAGCAGCTTAGGGGGACAGGGGGTGTCGGGTCAGCCCCAGCATTTT. As protein: CASSLGGQGVSGQPQHF.

J is TRBJ1-2 and V is TRBV2; 7 positions agree with TRBD1. Per germline, CDR1 SNHLY and CDR2 FYNNEI. Losses at the gene ends were 4 bases for V and 0 bases for J; bases not matched to a gene: 5. The CDR3 has 15 residues. The CDR3 loop is CASSVYRGTNYGYTF. In DNA, the CDR3 is TGTGCCAGCAGTGTCTACAGGGGAACTAACTATGGCTACACCTTC.

The chain employs TRBV7-9 and TRBJ2-3; D may be TRBD2 (6 bases). Trimming pared 3 bases from V and 3 bases from J, leaving 13 bases between. This CDR3 region has 15 residues. The germline CDR1 and CDR2 sequences are SEHNR and FQNEAQ (reference sequence). CDR3 residues: CASSFWAGRTDTQYF. The CDR3 DNA reads as TGTGCCAGCAGCTTCTGGGCGGGGAGAACAGATACGCAGTATTTT.

The chain uses TRBV5-1 and TRBJ1-1; D not certain. V lost 0 bases and J 2 bases, leaving 8 bases between the germline ends. The CDR3 has 14 amino acids. Germline CDR1 SGHRS, CDR2 YFSETQ. Here the CDR3 DNA reads TGCGCCAGCAGCTTGGTTGGCGGTAACACTGAAGCTTTCTTT. This sequence encodes CASSLVGGNTEAFF. Combining the CDR3 with reference TRBV5-1 and TRBJ1-1 gives the whole variable domain KAGVTQTPRYLIKTRGQQVTLSCSPISGHRSVSWYQQTPGQGLQFLFEYFSETQRNKGNFPGRFSGRQFSNSRSEMNVSTLELGDSALYLCASSLVGGNTEAFFGQGTRLTVV.

The chain joins TRBV3-1 (or the pseudogene TRBV3-2) to TRBJ1-1; no clear D gene. Germline V gives CDR1 LGHDT, CDR2 YNNKEL (reference sequence). Deletions cut 0 bases from V and 3 bases from J, with 11 bases between. The CDR3 extends over 15 amino acids. DNA for the CDR3: TGTGCCAGCAGCCAAGATCGGTCCGGGTACACTGAAGCTTTCTTT. Translating it yields CASSQDRSGYTEAFF.

The chain recombines TRBV6-1 with TRBJ1-2; D call uncertain. CDR1 and CDR2 from the germline V gene are MNHNS and SASEGT. This CDR3 region has 14 residues. The V end was cut by 2 bases, the J end by 8 bases, with 15 bases between. CDR3 sequence: CASSENRGTAGYTF. The CDR3 DNA is TGTGCCAGCAGTGAAAATCGGGGAACGGCGGGCTACACCTTC.

V and J are TRBV11-3 and TRBJ2-7; 9 bases fit TRBD2. V lost 1 base and J lost 5; bases outside the gene matches: 6. This CDR3 is 15 amino acids long. Germline V gene data show CDR1 as SGHNT and CDR2 as YENEEA. CDR3 in DNA: TGTGCCAGCAGCTTAGTAGCGGGAGCCGGGCACGAGCAGTACTTC. It yields the protein CASSLVAGAGHEQYF.

The sample holds a few counts of this clone. CDR3 loop: CASSLLTGHYGYTF. Here the CDR3 DNA reads TGTGCCAGCAGCTTGTTGACAGGGCACTATGGCTACACCTTC. The chain carries TRBV7-2 and TRBJ1-2; 7 bases align to TRBD1. Trimming cost V 3 bases and J 3 bases; bases outside gene matches: 4. CDR3 length equals 14 residues. Per germline, CDR1 SGHTA and CDR2 FQGNSA.

The CDR3: CASRRDSSYEQYF. CDR3 DNA sequence: TGTGCCAGCAGACGGGACAGCTCCTACGAGCAGTACTTC. The chain recombines TRBV6-6 with TRBJ2-7; 7 bases are shared with TRBD1. The V and J ends lost 6 bases and 0 bases, in that order; junction bases with no gene match: 2. Germline V gene lookup returns CDR1 MNHNY and CDR2 SVGAGI (reference sequence). The CDR3 runs 13 residues.

DNA of the CDR3: TGTGCCAGCAGCTCAGGGACAGCCGTACACTATGGCTACACCTTC. As protein: CASSSGTAVHYGYTF. The chain uses TRBV5-4 and TRBJ1-2, with 7 bases identical to TRBD1. The CDR3 runs 15 residues. Germline V lookup: CDR1 SGHNT, CDR2 YYREEE (reference sequence). Unmatched junction bases numbered 8, after V lost 3 bases and J lost 3 bases.

In this sample, this clone turned up once. This chain joins TRBV7-2 and TRBJ1-1, with 7 bases fitting TRBD1. In germline, CDR1 is SGHTA, CDR2 FQGNSA. With V trimmed by 7 bases and J by 7 bases, 12 bases remained unmatched. This CDR3 contains 14 residues. CDR3 in amino acids: CASIRQGLNFEAFF. CDR3 nucleotides: TGTGCCAGCATCCGACAGGGACTCAACTTTGAAGCTTTCTTT.

The chain joins TRBV11-1 to TRBJ2-5; 9 nucleotides line up with TRBD2. This CDR3 is built from 16 residues. Unmatched junction bases numbered 6, after V lost 0 bases and J lost 4 bases. Looked up from germline, CDR1 is SGHAT and CDR2 is FQDESV (reference sequence). The CDR3 coding sequence is TGTGCCAGCAGCTTAGCCTTAGCGGGAGAGGGAGAGACCCAGTACTTC. Its translation is CASSLALAGEGETQYF. Supplemented by reference TRBV11-1 and TRBJ2-5, the full variable domain reads EAEVAQSPRYKITEKSQAVAFWCDPISGHATLYWYRQILGQGPELLVQFQDESVVDDSQLPKDRFSAERLKGVDSTLKIQPAELGDSAMYLCASSLALAGEGETQYFGPGTRLLVL.

The rearrangement uses TRBV19 and TRBJ2-7; D is perhaps TRBD2 (6 bases). Trimming cost V 0 bases and J 2 bases, with 11 bases left between them. The length of the CDR3 is 15 residues. The germline CDR1 and CDR2 sequences are LNHDA and SQIVND (reference sequence). The CDR3, as DNA: TGTGCCAGTAGTATAGATGGTAGCGGCACCTACGAGCAGTACTTC. Amino acids: CASSIDGSGTYEQYF.

This clone was seen just once. The chain employs TRBV5-4 and TRBJ1-1; D possibly corresponds to TRBD1 (6 bases). This CDR3 contains 13 residues. CDR1 and CDR2 (germline): SGHNT, YYREEE (reference sequence). Trimming cost V 3 bases and J 7 bases, with 13 bases left between them. The CDR3 reads CASSSRGGDEAFF. The CDR3 nucleotides read TGTGCCAGCAGCTCGAGGGGGGGCGATGAAGCTTTCTTT.

The chain has TRBV7-9 and TRBJ1-2, with 7 bases identical to TRBD1. The germline V gene encodes CDR1 SEHNR and CDR2 FQNEAQ (reference sequence). The CDR3 loop spans 15 amino acids. The J segment lost 5 bases and the V segment lost 2 bases, leaving 8 bases of the junction unmatched. DNA of the CDR3: TGTGCCAGCAGCTTACCCAGGGACAGCGAATATGGCTACACCTTC. Amino acids: CASSLPRDSEYGYTF.

In this sample, this clone turned up once. The gene calls are TRBV6-1 and TRBJ1-5; D unresolved. The CDR3 has 17 residues. V lost 0 bases and J lost 6, with 18 bases in between. Germline CDR1 and CDR2: MNHNS and SASEGT. CDR3 in DNA: TGTGCCAGCAGTGAAGCGCTAGCAGCGACTCGCGGTCAGCCCCAGCATTTT. It is translated as CASSEALAATRGQPQHF.